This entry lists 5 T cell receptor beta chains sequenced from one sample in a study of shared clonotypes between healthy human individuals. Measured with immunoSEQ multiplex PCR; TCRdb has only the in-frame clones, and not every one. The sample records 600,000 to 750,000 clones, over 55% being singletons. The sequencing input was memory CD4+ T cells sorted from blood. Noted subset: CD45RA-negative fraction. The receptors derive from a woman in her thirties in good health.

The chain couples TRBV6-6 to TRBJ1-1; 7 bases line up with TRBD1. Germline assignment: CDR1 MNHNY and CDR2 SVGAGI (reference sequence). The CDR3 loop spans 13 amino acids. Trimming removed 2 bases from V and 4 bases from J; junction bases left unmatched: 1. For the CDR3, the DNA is TGTGCCAGCAGTTACAGGGGGCCCACTGAAGCTTTCTTT. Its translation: CASSYRGPTEAFF.

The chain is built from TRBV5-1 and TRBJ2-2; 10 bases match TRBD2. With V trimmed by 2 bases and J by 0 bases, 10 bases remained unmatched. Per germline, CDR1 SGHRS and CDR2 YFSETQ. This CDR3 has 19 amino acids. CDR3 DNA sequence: TGCGCCAGCAGCTTATATGCCCTAGCGGGGGTCGCGAACACCGGGGAGCTGTTTTTT. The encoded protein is CASSLYALAGVANTGELFF.

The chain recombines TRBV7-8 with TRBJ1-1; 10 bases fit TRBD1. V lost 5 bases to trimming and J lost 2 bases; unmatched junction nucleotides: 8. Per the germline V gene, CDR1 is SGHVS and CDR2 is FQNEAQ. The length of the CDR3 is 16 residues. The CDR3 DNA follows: TGTGCCAGCAGCCCCCGGGACAGGGGAGTAAACACTGAAGCTTTCTTT. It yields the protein CASSPRDRGVNTEAFF.

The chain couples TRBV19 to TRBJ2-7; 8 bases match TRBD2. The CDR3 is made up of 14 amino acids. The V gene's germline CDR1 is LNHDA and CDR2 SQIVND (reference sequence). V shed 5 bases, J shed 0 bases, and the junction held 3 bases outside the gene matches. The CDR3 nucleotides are TGTGCCAGTAGTCCCAGCGGGGGCTCCTACGAGCAGTACTTC. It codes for CASSPSGGSYEQYF.

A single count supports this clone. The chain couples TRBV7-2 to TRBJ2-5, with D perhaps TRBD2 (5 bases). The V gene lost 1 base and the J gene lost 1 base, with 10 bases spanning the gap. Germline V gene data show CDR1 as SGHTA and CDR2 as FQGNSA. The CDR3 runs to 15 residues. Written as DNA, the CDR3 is TGTGCCAGCAGCTTAGTGGCGGGTCCCCAAGAGACCCAGTACTTC. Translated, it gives CASSLVAGPQETQYF. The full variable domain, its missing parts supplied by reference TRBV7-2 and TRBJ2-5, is GAGVSQSPSNKVTEKGKDVELRCDPISGHTALYWYRQSLGQGLEFLIYFQGNSAPDKSGLPSDRFSAERTGGSVSTLTIQRTQQEDSAVYLCASSLVAGPQETQYFGPGTRLLVL.